The entry below describes one T cell receptor (beta chain). Its antigen remains unknown. The sample is drawn from a study of graft-versus-host responses after intestinal transplantation. Study context: Among the recipients, transplants were multivisceral, liver-intestinal, or isolated intestinal.

This CDR3 is built from 14 residues. The V end was cut by 8 bases, the J end by 7 bases, with 17 bases between. Germline V CDR1 and CDR2: MNHNY, SVGAGI (reference sequence). This table comes from immunoSEQ multiplex PCR, and its TCRdb copy is limited to in-frame clones, with some not included. This sample has some 130,000 clones; around 93% occur once, and the top ten carry around 0.12%. This receptor was identified in a human donor who received an intestinal transplant. The specimen comprised unstimulated CD4+ T cells sorted from spleen or lymph node cells, sampled before intestinal transplant. The rearrangement links TRBV6-6 to TRBJ1-4; TRBD1 is a possible D gene (6 bases). The CDR3, as DNA: TGTGCCAGCCGGGGTGGGGGGCACGGTGAAAAACTGTTTTTT. Amino acids: CASRGGGHGEKLFF.